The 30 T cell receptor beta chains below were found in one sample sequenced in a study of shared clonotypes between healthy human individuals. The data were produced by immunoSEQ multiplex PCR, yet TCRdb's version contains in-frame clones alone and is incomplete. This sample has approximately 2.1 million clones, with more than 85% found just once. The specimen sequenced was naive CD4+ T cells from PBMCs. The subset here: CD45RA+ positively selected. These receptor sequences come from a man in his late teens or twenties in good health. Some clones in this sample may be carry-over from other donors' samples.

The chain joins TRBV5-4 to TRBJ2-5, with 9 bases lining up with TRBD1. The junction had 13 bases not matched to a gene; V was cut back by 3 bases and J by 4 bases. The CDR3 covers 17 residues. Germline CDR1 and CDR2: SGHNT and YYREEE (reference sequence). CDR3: CASSYPAGQGVIETQYF. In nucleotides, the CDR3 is TGTGCCAGCAGCTACCCTGCGGGACAGGGAGTGATAGAGACCCAGTACTTC.

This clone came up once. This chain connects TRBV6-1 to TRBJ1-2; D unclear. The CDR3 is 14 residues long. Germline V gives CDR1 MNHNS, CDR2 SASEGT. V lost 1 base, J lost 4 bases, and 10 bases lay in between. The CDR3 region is CASSEDNRGYGYTF. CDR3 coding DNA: TGTGCCAGCAGTGAAGATAACAGAGGCTATGGCTACACCTTC.

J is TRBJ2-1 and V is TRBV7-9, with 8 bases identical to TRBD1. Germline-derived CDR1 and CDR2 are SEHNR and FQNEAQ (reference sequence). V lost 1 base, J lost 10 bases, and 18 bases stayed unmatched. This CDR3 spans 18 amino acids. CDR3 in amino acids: CASSLDSGSRGLSGEQFF. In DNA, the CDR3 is TGTGCCAGCAGCTTAGACTCAGGTAGCAGGGGGCTCTCTGGGGAGCAGTTCTTC.

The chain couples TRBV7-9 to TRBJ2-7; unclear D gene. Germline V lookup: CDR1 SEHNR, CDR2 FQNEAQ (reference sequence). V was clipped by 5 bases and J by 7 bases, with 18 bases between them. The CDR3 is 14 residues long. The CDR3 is CASSLLFGPGEQYF. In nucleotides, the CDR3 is TGTGCCAGCAGCCTCCTTTTCGGTCCCGGGGAGCAGTACTTC.

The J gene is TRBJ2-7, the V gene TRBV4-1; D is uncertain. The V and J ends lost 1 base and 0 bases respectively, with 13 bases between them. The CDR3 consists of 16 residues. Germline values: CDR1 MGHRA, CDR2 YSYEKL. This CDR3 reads CASSQGIGGSSYEQYF. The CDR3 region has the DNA TGCGCCAGCAGCCAAGGGATCGGTGGAAGCTCCTACGAGCAGTACTTC.

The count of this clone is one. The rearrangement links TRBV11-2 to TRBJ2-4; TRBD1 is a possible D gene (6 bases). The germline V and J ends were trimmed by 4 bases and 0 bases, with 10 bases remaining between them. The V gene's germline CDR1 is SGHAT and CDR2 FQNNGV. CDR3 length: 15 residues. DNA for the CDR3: TGTGCCAGCAGCTCGGACAGCGGAGCCAAAAACATTCAGTACTTC. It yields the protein CASSSDSGAKNIQYF.

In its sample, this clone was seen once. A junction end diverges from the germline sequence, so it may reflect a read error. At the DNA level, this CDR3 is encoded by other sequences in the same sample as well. CDR3 sequence reads: CASSLGQFYGYTF. The CDR3, as DNA: TGTGCCAGCAGTTTGGGACAGTTCTATGGCTACACCTTC. V gene TRBV5-4 combines with J gene TRBJ1-2, with TRBD1 matching over 7 bases. Germline V gene lookup returns CDR1 SGHNT and CDR2 YYREEE (reference sequence). The CDR3 has 13 amino acids.

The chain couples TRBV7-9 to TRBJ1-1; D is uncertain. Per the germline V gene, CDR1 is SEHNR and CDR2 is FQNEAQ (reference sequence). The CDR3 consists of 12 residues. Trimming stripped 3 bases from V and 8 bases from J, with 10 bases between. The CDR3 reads CASSLVGREAFF. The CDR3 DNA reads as TGTGCCAGCAGCTTGGTCGGCAGGGAAGCTTTCTTT.

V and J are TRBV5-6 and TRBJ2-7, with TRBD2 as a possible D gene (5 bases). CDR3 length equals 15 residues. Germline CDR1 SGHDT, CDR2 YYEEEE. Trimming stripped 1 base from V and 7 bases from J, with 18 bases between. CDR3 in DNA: TGTGCCAGCAGCTTGAGTAGCGTAGTTGTAATTGAGCAGTACTTC. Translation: CASSLSSVVVIEQYF.

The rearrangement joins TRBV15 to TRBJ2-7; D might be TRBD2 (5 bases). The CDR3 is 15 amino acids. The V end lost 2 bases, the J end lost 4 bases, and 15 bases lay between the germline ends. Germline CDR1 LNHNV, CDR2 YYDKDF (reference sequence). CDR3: CATSRTGFPQYEQYF. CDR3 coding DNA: TGTGCCACCAGCAGAACGGGATTTCCTCAATACGAGCAGTACTTC.

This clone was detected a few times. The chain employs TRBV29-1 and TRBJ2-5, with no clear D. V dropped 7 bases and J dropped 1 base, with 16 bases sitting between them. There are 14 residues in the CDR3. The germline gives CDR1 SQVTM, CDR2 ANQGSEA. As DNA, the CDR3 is TGCAGCGCCCACCCCTGGCGGACCCAAGAGACCCAGTACTTC. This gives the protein CSAHPWRTQETQYF.

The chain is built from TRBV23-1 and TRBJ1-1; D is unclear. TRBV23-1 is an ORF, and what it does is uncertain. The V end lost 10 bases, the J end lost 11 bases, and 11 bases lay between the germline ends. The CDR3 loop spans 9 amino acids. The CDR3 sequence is CAKTVSAFF. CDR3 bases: TGCGCCAAAACCGTGTCTGCTTTCTTT.

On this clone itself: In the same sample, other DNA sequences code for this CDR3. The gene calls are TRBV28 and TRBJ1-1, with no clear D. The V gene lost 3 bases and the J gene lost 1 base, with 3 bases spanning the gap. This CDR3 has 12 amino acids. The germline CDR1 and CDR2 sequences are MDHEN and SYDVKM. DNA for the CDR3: TGTGCCAGCAGTTTCCCGAACACTGAAGCTTTCTTT. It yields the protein CASSFPNTEAFF.

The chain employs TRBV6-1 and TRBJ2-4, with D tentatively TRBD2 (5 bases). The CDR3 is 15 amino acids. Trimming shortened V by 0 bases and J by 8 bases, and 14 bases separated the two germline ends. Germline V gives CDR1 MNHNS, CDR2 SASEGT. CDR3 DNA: TGTGCCAGCAGTGAAGCGAGGGCAGGTGGCGACATTCAGTACTTC. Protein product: CASSEARAGGDIQYF.

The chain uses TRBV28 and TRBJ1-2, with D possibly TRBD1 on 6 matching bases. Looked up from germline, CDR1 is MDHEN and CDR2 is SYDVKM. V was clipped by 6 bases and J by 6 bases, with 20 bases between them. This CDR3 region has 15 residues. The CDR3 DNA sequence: TGTGCCAGCAGCGACCGACAGGCAGGGGTGGATGGCTACACCTTC. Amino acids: CASSDRQAGVDGYTF.

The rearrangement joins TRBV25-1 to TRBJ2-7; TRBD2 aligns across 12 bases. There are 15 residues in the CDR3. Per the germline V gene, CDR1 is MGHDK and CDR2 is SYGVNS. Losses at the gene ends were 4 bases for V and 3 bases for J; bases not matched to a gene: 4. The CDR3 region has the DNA TGTGCCAGCAGTGCCTGGACTAGCGGGAACTACGAGCAGTACTTC. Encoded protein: CASSAWTSGNYEQYF.

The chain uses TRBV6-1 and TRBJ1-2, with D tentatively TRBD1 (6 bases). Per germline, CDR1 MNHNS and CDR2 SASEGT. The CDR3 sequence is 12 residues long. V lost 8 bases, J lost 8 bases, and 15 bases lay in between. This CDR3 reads CASALGARGYTF. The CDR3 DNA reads TGTGCCAGCGCTTTGGGGGCGCGGGGCTACACCTTC.

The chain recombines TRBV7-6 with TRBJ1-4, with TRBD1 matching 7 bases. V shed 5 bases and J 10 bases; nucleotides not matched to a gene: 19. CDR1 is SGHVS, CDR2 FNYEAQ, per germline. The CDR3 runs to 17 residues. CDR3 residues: CASSPQPPGTVVGKLFF. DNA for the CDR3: TGTGCCAGCAGCCCGCAACCTCCCGGGACAGTAGTCGGAAAACTGTTTTTT.

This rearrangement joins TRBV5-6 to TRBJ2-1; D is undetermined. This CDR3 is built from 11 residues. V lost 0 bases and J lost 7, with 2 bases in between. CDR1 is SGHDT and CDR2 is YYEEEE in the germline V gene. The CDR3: CASSLENEQFF. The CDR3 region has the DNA TGTGCCAGCAGCTTGGAGAATGAGCAGTTCTTC.

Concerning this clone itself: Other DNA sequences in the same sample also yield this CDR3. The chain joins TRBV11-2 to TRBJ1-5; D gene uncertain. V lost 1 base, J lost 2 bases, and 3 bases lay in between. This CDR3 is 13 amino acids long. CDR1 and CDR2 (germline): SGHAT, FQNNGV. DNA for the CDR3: TGTGCCAGCAGCTTAGCAGGCAATCAGCCCCAGCATTTT. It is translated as CASSLAGNQPQHF.

The CDR3 DNA sequence: TGCAGCGCTGAGGCTAGCGGGAGGGCCGAGCCCTACGAGCAGTACTTC. This codes for CSAEASGRAEPYEQYF. The genes are TRBV29-1 and TRBJ2-7; TRBD2 matches at 12 bases. J gave up 2 bases and V 7 bases, and 12 bases lay outside the gene matches. The CDR3 length is 16 residues. Germline V gene sequence: CDR1 SQVTM, CDR2 ANQGSEA.

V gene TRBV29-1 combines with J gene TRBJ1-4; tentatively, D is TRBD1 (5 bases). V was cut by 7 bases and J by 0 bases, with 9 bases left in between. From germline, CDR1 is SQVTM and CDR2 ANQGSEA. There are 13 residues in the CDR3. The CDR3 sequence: CSADSATNEKLFF. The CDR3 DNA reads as TGCAGCGCCGACAGCGCAACTAATGAAAAACTGTTTTTT.

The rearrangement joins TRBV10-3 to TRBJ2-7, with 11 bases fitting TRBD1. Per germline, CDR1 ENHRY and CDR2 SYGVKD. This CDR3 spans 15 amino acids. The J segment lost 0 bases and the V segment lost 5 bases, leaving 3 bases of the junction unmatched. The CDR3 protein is CAISPGTGGSYEQYF. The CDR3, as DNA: TGTGCCATCAGTCCCGGGACAGGGGGCTCCTACGAGCAGTACTTC.

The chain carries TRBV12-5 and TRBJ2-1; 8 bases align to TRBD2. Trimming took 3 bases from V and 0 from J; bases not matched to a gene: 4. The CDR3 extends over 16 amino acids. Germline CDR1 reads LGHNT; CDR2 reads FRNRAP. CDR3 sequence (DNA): TGTGCTAGTGGTTTTGTAGCGGGGAGCTCCTACAATGAGCAGTTCTTC. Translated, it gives CASGFVAGSSYNEQFF.

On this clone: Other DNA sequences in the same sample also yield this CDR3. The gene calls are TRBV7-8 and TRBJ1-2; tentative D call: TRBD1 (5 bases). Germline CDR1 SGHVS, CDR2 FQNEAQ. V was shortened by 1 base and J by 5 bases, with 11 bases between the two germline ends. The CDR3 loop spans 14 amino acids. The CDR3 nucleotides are TGTGCCAGCAGCTTAGGGGGGACGGGGTATGGCTACACCTTC. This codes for CASSLGGTGYGYTF.

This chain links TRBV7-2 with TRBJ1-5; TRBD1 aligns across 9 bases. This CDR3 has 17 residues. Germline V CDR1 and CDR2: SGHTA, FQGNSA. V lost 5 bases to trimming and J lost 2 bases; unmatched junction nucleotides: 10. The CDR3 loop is CASSPSRDRAGNQPQHF. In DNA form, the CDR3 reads TGTGCCAGCAGCCCGAGCCGGGACAGGGCAGGCAATCAGCCCCAGCATTTT.

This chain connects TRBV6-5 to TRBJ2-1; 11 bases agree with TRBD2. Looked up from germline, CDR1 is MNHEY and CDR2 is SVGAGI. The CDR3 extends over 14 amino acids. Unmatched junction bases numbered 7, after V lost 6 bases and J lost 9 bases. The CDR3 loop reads CASRFTSGRFEQFF. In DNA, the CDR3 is TGTGCCAGCAGATTTACTAGCGGGAGATTTGAGCAGTTCTTC.

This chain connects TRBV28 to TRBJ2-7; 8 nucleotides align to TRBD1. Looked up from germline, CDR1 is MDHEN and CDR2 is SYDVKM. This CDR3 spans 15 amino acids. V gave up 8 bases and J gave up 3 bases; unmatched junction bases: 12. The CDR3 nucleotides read TGTGCCAGCGTTACAGGGGGGACAGCGATCTACGAGCAGTACTTC. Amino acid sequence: CASVTGGTAIYEQYF.

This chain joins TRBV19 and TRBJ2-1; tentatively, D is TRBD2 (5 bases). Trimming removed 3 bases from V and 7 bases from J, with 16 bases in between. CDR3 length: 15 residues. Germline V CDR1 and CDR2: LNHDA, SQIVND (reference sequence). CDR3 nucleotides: TGTGCCAGTAGTATTCTGGCTAGCAGAATAAATGAGCAGTTCTTC. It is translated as CASSILASRINEQFF.

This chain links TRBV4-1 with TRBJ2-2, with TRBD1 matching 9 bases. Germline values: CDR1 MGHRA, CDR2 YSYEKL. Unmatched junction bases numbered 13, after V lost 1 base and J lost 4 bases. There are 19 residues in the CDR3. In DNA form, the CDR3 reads TGCGCCAGCAGCCAAGGGCCATTACACAGGGGGCGAAGCACCGGGGAGCTGTTTTTT. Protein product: CASSQGPLHRGRSTGELFF.